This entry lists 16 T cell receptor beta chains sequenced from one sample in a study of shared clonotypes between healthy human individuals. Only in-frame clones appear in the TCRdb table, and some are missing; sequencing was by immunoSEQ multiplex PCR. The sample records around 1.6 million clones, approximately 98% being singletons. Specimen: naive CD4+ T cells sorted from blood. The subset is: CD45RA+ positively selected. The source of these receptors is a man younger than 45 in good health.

CDR3 bases: TGTGCCAGCAGCTACAGGACTAGCGGGAGCACAGATACGCAGTATTTT. Residues: CASSYRTSGSTDTQYF. The chain uses TRBV11-3 and TRBJ2-3; 11 nucleotides match TRBD2. The CDR3 totals 16 residues. The germline V gene encodes CDR1 SGHNT and CDR2 YENEEA. The V and J ends lost 4 bases and 0 bases, in that order; junction bases with no gene match: 3. Full variable domain (remainder filled in from reference TRBV11-3 and TRBJ2-3): EAGVVQSPRYKIIEKKQPVAFWCNPISGHNTLYWYLQNLGQGPELLIRYENEEAVDDSQLPKDRFSAERLKGVDSTLKIQPAELGDSAVYLCASSYRTSGSTDTQYFGPGTRLTVL.

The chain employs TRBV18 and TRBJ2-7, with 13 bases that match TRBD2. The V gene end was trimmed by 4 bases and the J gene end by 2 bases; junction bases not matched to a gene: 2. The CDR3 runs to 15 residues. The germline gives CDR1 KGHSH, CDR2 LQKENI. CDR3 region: CASSRTSGSTYEQYF. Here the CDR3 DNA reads TGTGCCAGCTCACGGACTAGCGGGAGTACCTACGAGCAGTACTTC.

In DNA form, the CDR3 reads TGTGCCAGCAGCCGACCGGGACTAGTCTCCTACAATGAGCAGTTCTTC. This codes for CASSRPGLVSYNEQFF. The chain uses TRBV14 and TRBJ2-1; TRBD2 aligns across 8 bases. The CDR3 loop spans 16 amino acids. Germline V gives CDR1 SGHDN, CDR2 FVKESK. With 4 bases clipped from V and 0 bases from J, the junction kept 5 bases outside the gene matches.

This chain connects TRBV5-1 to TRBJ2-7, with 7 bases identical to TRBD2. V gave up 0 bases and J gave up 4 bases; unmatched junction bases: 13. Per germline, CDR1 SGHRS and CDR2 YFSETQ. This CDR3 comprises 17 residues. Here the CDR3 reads CASSLGLGTNLGYEQYF. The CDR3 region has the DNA TGCGCCAGCAGCTTGGGACTGGGGACTAACCTAGGGTACGAGCAGTACTTC. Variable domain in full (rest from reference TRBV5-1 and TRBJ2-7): KAGVTQTPRYLIKTRGQQVTLSCSPISGHRSVSWYQQTPGQGLQFLFEYFSETQRNKGNFPGRFSGRQFSNSRSEMNVSTLELGDSALYLCASSLGLGTNLGYEQYFGPGTRLTVT.

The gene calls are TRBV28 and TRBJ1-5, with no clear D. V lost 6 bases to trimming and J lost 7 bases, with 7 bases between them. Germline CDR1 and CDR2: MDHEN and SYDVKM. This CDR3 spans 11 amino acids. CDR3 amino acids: CASSRSQPQHF. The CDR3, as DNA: TGTGCCAGCAGCCGTAGCCAGCCCCAGCATTTT.

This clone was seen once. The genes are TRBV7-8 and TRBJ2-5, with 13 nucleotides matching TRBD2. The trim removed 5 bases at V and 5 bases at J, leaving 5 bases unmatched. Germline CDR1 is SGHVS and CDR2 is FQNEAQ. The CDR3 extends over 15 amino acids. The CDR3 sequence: CASSQGLAGYETQYF. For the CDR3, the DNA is TGTGCCAGCAGCCAGGGACTAGCGGGATATGAGACCCAGTACTTC.

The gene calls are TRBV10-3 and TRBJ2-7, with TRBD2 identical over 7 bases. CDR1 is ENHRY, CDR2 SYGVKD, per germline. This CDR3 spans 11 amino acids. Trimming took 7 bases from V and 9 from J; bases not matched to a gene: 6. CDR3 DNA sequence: TGTGCCATCACCGAGGGAGGGTCGCAGTACTTC. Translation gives CAITEGGSQYF.

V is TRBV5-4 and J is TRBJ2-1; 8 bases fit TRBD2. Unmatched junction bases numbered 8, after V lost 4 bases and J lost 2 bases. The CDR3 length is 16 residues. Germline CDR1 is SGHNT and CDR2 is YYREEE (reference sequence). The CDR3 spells CASSPTSGLPYNEQFF. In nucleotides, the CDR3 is TGTGCCAGCAGCCCCACTAGCGGCCTGCCCTACAATGAGCAGTTCTTC.

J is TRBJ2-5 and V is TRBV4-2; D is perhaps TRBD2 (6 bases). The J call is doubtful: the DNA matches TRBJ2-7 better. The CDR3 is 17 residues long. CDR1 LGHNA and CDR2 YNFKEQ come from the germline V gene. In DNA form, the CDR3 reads TGTGCCAGCAGCCAAGATCCAGTGGGACTGCGTACCTACGAGCAGTACTTC. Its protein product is CASSQDPVGLRTYEQYF.

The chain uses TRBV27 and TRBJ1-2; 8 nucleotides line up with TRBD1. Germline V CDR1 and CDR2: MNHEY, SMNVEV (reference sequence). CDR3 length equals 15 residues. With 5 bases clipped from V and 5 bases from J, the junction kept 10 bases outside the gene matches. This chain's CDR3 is CASSQDRAISYGYTF. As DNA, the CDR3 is TGTGCCAGCAGTCAGGACAGGGCTATTTCTTATGGCTACACCTTC.

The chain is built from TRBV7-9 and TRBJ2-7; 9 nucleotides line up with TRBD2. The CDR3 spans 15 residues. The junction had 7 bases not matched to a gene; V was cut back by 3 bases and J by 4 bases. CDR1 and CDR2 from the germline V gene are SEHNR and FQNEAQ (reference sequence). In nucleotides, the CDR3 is TGTGCCAGCAGCTTTCGGCGGGAGGGCCGTTACGAGCAGTACTTC. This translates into CASSFRREGRYEQYF.

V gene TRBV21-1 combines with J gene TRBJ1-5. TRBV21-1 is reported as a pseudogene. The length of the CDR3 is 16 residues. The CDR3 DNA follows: TGTGCCAGCAGCAAAGGGGATGGGGTCCGCAATCAGCCCCAGCATTTT. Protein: CASSKGDGVRNQPQHF.

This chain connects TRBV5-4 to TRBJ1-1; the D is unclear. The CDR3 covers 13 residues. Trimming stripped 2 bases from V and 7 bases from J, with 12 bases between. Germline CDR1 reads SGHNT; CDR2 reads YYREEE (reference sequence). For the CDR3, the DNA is TGTGCCAGCAGCTTAAGTAGAACAGATGAAGCTTTCTTT. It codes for CASSLSRTDEAFF.

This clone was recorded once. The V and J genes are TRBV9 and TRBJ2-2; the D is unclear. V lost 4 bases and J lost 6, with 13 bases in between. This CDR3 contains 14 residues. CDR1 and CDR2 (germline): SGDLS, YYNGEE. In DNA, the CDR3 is TGTGCCAGCAGCCCGAGCTCCACCCCCGGGGAGCTGTTTTTT. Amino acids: CASSPSSTPGELFF.

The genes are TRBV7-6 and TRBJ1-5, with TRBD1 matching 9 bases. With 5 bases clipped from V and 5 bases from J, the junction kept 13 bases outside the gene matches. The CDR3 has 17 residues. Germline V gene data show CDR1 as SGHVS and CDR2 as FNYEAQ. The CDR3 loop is CASSPNPGQGFHQPQHF. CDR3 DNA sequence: TGTGCCAGCAGCCCGAACCCGGGACAGGGTTTTCATCAGCCCCAGCATTTT.

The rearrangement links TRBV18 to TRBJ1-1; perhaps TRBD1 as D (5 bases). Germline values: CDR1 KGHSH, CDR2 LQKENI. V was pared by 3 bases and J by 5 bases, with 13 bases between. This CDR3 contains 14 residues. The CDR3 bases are TGTGCCAGCTCACCGCCGGGGGTTAAAACTGAAGCTTTCTTT. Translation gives CASSPPGVKTEAFF.